The clone carrying this T cell receptor beta chain was seen at least ten times. Its antigen is unidentified. Researchers barred patients who had uncontrolled infection, other autoimmune disease, pregnancy or lactation. TCR beta CDR3 regions were amplified from RNA. An initial round of RT-PCR targeting the TCR CDR3 relied on the HTBI primer set. Each CDR3 protein is one row after TCRdb ran MiXCR on the multiplex PCR reads. The top ten clones hold around 47% of a sample with fewer than 650,000 distinct CDR3 sequences, approximately 49% of them seen once. CDR1 and CDR2 from the germline V gene are MNHEY and SMNVEV (reference sequence). This CDR3 has 13 amino acids. V was pared by 5 bases and J by 4 bases, with 11 bases between. This specimen comes from a study of T cells in Graves' hyperthyroidism and ophthalmopathy. Study outcomes and limitations: Onset of ophthalmopathy came a median around 7.1 months after the model predicted it.

This chain links TRBV27 with TRBJ1-1; TRBD1 is a possible D gene (5 bases). The TCR comes from an adult woman with Graves' disease, either hyperthyroidism or ophthalmopathy (not recorded which). The specimen sequenced was peripheral blood or thyroid tissue (not recorded which). Here the CDR3 reads CASSMVGPTEAFF. The CDR3 DNA reads as TGTGCCAGCAGTATGGTGGGGCCCACTGAAGCTTTCTTT.